This T cell receptor (beta chain) was identified during a study of beta chain features in type 1 diabetes. Findings and caveats of the study: All four CD4+ subsets from Type 1 diabetes patients carried moderately but significantly shorter TCRB CDR3s.

In total, each donor contributed a single heparinised blood draw that averaged roughly 100 mL. The germline V gene encodes CDR1 LGHNA and CDR2 YNFKEQ. V lost 4 bases and J lost 7; bases outside the gene matches: 10. The CDR3 is 15 amino acids. In the case of this clone: Antigen: not known.

Reverse transcribing all isolated RNA meant expressed TCRB transcripts were sequenced. Sequencing used immunoSEQ multiplex PCR; TCRdb keeps in-frame clones, though not all of them. Here the sample spans about 400,000 clones, 10% to 15% being singletons. The chain is built from TRBV4-2 and TRBJ2-3, with 8 positions matching TRBD2. The sample consisted of naive CD4+ T cells from blood. The source is a woman under 30 with type 1 diabetes. CDR3 in amino acids: CASSLGLAGIHTQYF. CDR3 coding DNA: TGTGCCAGCAGCCTTGGACTAGCAGGTATCCATACGCAGTATTTT.